Below, one T cell receptor (beta chain) is given with its context. Its antigen is as yet unknown. The data originate from a study of CD8 T cells in Susac syndrome. Study at large: When blood was collected, patients with Susac syndrome were therapy-naive, were taking corticosteroids, or were receiving intravenous immunoglobulin alone. Study observations and caveats: The number of individuals included in the study's TCR sequencing and HLA analysis was acknowledged as relatively small.

cDNA came from 0.5 to 1 ug RNA primed by random hexamers. Amplification of TCR beta CDR3 was carried out by immunoSEQ multiplex PCR, which covered 54 Vbeta and 13 Jbeta segments. In TCRdb, the immunoSEQ multiplex PCR reads were re-called with MiXCR into one record per CDR3 protein. In the table there are approximately 120,000 distinct CDR3 sequences, around 94% of which are singletons. V shed 1 base and J shed 1 base, with 12 bases lying between them. Germline values: CDR1 SGHRS, CDR2 YFSETQ. CDR3 size: 17 residues. J is TRBJ1-6 and V is TRBV5-1; D remains ambiguous. The receptor was derived from a human donor with Susac syndrome. The source material was CD8+ T cells from PBMCs. This chain's CDR3 is CASSLSVFTSYNSPLHF. DNA for the CDR3: TGCGCCAGCAGCTTGTCTGTATTCACGTCCTATAATTCACCCCTCCACTTT.